This is a list of T cell receptor beta chains from one sample in a study of radiotherapy plus CTLA-4 blockade in lung cancer. Libraries were prepared by immunoSEQ multiplex PCR; TCRdb keeps only in-frame clonotypes and omits some of them. The sample consists of more than 90,000 clones, 81% of them appearing once. Sequencing used peripheral blood, obtained from a patient treated with radiotherapy plus ipilimumab. Receptors originate from a human donor with non-small cell lung cancer that progressed on radiotherapy plus ipilimumab. Some clones in this sample may be carry-over from other donors' samples. Both conserved end residues are part of each CDR3. Fields, in order: J gene, V gene, CDR3 length, CDR3 protein.

J gene: TRBJ1-2
V gene: TRBV10-3
CDR3 length: 17
CDR3 protein: CAISPLLGQGLNYGYTF

J gene: TRBJ1-1
V gene: TRBV5-1
CDR3 length: 15
CDR3 protein: CASSNGVMGNTEAFF

J gene: TRBJ2-7
V gene: TRBV18
CDR3 length: 12
CDR3 protein: CASRDQTYEQYF

J gene: TRBJ2-1
V gene: TRBV10-3
CDR3 length: 14
CDR3 protein: CAIGEGNSYNEQFF

J gene: TRBJ2-5
V gene: TRBV18
CDR3 length: 18
CDR3 protein: CASSPPRVAGAVQETQYF

J gene: TRBJ2-1
V gene: TRBV30
CDR3 length: 12
CDR3 protein: CAWRAGVGEQFF

J gene: TRBJ1-4
V gene: TRBV5-1
CDR3 length: 16
CDR3 protein: CASSLVAVATNEKLFF

J gene: TRBJ1-2
V gene: TRBV7-6
CDR3 length: 13
CDR3 protein: CASSNREGYGYTF

J gene: TRBJ1-5
V gene: TRBV6-5
CDR3 length: 14
CDR3 protein: CASSYIGGNQPQHF

J gene: TRBJ2-1
V gene: TRBV5-1
CDR3 length: 12
CDR3 protein: CASSAWRAEQFF

J gene: TRBJ1-1
V gene: TRBV5-1
CDR3 length: 16
CDR3 protein: CASSLGQRYMNTEAFF

J gene: TRBJ1-2
V gene: TRBV7-2
CDR3 length: 16
CDR3 protein: CASSSRTRTQYYGYTF

J gene: TRBJ2-7
V gene: TRBV11-2
CDR3 length: 18
CDR3 protein: CASSFNQRQGARSYEQYF

J gene: TRBJ2-3
V gene: TRBV7-3
CDR3 length: 15
CDR3 protein: CASSQGQPSTDTQYF

J gene: TRBJ2-1
V gene: TRBV5-1
CDR3 length: 14
CDR3 protein: CASSRDTGYNEQFF

J gene: TRBJ2-2
V gene: TRBV5-4
CDR3 length: 14
CDR3 protein: CASNRDGNTGELFF

J gene: TRBJ2-1
V gene: TRBV19
CDR3 length: 17
CDR3 protein: CASSPHRLSRGGNEQFF

J gene: TRBJ2-7
V gene: TRBV7-2
CDR3 length: 16
CDR3 protein: CASSARIQGFGYEQYF

J gene: TRBJ2-7
V gene: TRBV4-2
CDR3 length: 15
CDR3 protein: CASSQLTSGGDEQYF

J gene: TRBJ1-2
V gene: TRBV4-2
CDR3 length: 16
CDR3 protein: CASSQVVEEENYGYTF

J gene: TRBJ2-7
V gene: TRBV4-3
CDR3 length: 15
CDR3 protein: CASSREGTGSYEQYF

J gene: TRBJ1-5
V gene: TRBV2
CDR3 length: 15
CDR3 protein: CASSGDAGGDQPQHF

J gene: TRBJ2-1
V gene: TRBV18
CDR3 length: 16
CDR3 protein: CARSTRLAGRYNEQFF

J gene: TRBJ1-4
V gene: TRBV10-3
CDR3 length: 14
CDR3 protein: CAIRDGTTNEKLFF

J gene: TRBJ1-1
V gene: TRBV7-2
CDR3 length: 19
CDR3 protein: CASSSSPSRGGSWDTEAFF

J gene: TRBJ1-2
V gene: TRBV4-2
CDR3 length: 15
CDR3 protein: CASSQDGTEVYGYTF

J gene: TRBJ1-2
V gene: TRBV10-3
CDR3 length: 14
CDR3 protein: CAISEIQGRSGYTF

J gene: TRBJ1-6
V gene: TRBV14
CDR3 length: 14
CDR3 protein: CASSQGQGNSPLHF

J gene: TRBJ2-7
V gene: TRBV6-5
CDR3 length: 15
CDR3 protein: CASSFSPTGFDEQYF

J gene: TRBJ2-5
V gene: TRBV30
CDR3 length: 11
CDR3 protein: CAWSPRETQYF

J gene: TRBJ1-2
V gene: TRBV20-1
CDR3 length: 10
CDR3 protein: CSASNYGYTF

J gene: TRBJ1-1
V gene: TRBV5-4
CDR3 length: 14
CDR3 protein: CASSFQGVNTEAFF

J gene: TRBJ2-3
V gene: TRBV6-5
CDR3 length: 15
CDR3 protein: CASSYFGGRTDTQYF

J gene: TRBJ1-3
V gene: TRBV7-6
CDR3 length: 14
CDR3 protein: CASRGRGQENTIYF

J gene: TRBJ1-4
V gene: TRBV2
CDR3 length: 12
CDR3 protein: CASTGTGSKLFF

J gene: TRBJ1-2
V gene: TRBV2
CDR3 length: 13
CDR3 protein: CASSKQGFYGYTF

J gene: TRBJ2-2
V gene: TRBV18
CDR3 length: 13
CDR3 protein: CASSPSGTGELFF

J gene: TRBJ1-6
V gene: TRBV6-6
CDR3 length: 16
CDR3 protein: CASSYDRPTSTTPLHF

J gene: TRBJ2-7
V gene: TRBV19
CDR3 length: 13
CDR3 protein: CASSIDLEGQEYF

J gene: TRBJ2-5
V gene: TRBV10-3
CDR3 length: 15
CDR3 protein: CAISDQTHSQETQYF

J gene: TRBJ1-2
V gene: TRBV5-1
CDR3 length: 12
CDR3 protein: CASTQGGYGYTF

J gene: TRBJ2-5
V gene: TRBV6-5
CDR3 length: 13
CDR3 protein: CASSFRGAETQYF

J gene: TRBJ1-2
V gene: TRBV4-2
CDR3 length: 15
CDR3 protein: CASSLTKYSEYGYTF

J gene: TRBJ1-2
V gene: TRBV2
CDR3 length: 16
CDR3 protein: CASSPNWDRSMRGYTF

J gene: TRBJ2-5
V gene: TRBV6-6
CDR3 length: 15
CDR3 protein: CASSPSGGPPETQYF

J gene: TRBJ1-1
V gene: TRBV29-1
CDR3 length: 14
CDR3 protein: CSVDRYRGQTEAFF

J gene: TRBJ2-5
V gene: TRBV7-9
CDR3 length: 15
CDR3 protein: CASSPPAARVETQYF

J gene: TRBJ1-3
V gene: TRBV5-6
CDR3 length: 16
CDR3 protein: CASSLMGAGDGNTIYF

J gene: TRBJ2-7
V gene: TRBV13
CDR3 length: 14
CDR3 protein: CASSPARNAYEQYF

J gene: TRBJ2-1
V gene: TRBV18
CDR3 length: 17
CDR3 protein: CASSPPVRSGGAGEQFF

J gene: TRBJ2-1
V gene: TRBV5-1
CDR3 length: 15
CDR3 protein: CASSLAGSSYNEQFF

J gene: TRBJ2-3
V gene: TRBV9
CDR3 length: 15
CDR3 protein: CASSSGQYLTDTQYF

J gene: TRBJ1-1
V gene: TRBV5-5
CDR3 length: 16
CDR3 protein: CASSLAFGRDYTEAFF

J gene: TRBJ2-3
V gene: TRBV27
CDR3 length: 18
CDR3 protein: CASSLMLSAGGTTDTQYF

J gene: TRBJ1-2
V gene: TRBV7-9
CDR3 length: 14
CDR3 protein: CASSLKGLNYGYTF

J gene: TRBJ1-4
V gene: TRBV4-3
CDR3 length: 14
CDR3 protein: CASSQGRNNEKLFF

J gene: TRBJ1-2
V gene: TRBV6-9
CDR3 length: 13
CDR3 protein: CASRQGAHGSYTF